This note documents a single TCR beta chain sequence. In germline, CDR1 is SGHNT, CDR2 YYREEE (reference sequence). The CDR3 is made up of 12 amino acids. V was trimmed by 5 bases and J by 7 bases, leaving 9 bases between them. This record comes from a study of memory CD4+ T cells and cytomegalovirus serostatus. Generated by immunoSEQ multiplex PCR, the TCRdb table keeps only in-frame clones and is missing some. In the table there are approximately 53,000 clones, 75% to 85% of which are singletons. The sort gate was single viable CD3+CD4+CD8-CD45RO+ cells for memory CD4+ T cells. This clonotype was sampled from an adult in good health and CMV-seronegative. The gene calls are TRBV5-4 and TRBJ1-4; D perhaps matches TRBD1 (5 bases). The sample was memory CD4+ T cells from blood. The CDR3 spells CASRGEGEKLFF. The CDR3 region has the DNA TGTGCCAGCAGGGGGGAGGGTGAAAAACTGTTTTTT.